The source of this TCR beta chain is a study of shared clonotypes between healthy human individuals. The naive CD8 subset, CD45RO-negative cells positively selected for CCR7, excluded terminally differentiated effector memory CD45RA+ cells. The table came from immunoSEQ multiplex PCR; TCRdb's copy has only in-frame clones and leaves some out. Of approximately 1.9 million clones in the sample, 85% to 95% were seen once. About this clone itself: The antigen is unknown.

General study results and limits: Blood alone was sampled, and tissue repertoires likely differ.

CDR1 is MNHNS and CDR2 is SASEGT in the germline V gene. This CDR3 comprises 15 residues. Trimming removed 5 bases from V and 6 bases from J; junction bases left unmatched: 11. This clonotype was sampled from a man in his late teens or twenties in good health. Some clones in this sample may be carry-over from other donors' samples. The V gene is TRBV6-1, the J gene TRBJ2-7; 9 positions agree with TRBD2. The source material was naive CD8+ T cells from PBMCs. CDR3 coding DNA: TGTGCCAGCAGTACTCCGGGACTAGCAGCAAGCGAGCAGTACTTC. This codes for CASSTPGLAASEQYF.